This T cell receptor (beta chain) was identified in a study of T cell responses to AZD1222 COVID-19 vaccine. Regarding the study as a whole: A reported finding is that nearly half of spike-specific TCRs target unmutated variant regions. Repertoires were sampled only after the peak T cell response.

CDR1 is MNHEY, CDR2 SVGAGI, per germline. This CDR3 is 14 amino acids long. Deletions cut 2 bases from V and 2 bases from J, with 10 bases between. Only in-frame clones appear in the TCRdb table, and some are missing; sequencing was by immunoSEQ multiplex PCR. The data show 100,000 to 120,000 clones, with nearly 90% seen just once and about two fifths held by the top ten. Details on this clone: Its antigen is unidentified.

The V and J genes are TRBV6-5 and TRBJ2-7; no definite D call. The sequence came from an adult who received the AZD1222 COVID-19 vaccine. Specimen: peripheral blood, collected 28 days after the second AZD1222 dose. CDR3 protein: CASSYRPETYEQYF. DNA for the CDR3: TGTGCCAGCAGTTACCGGCCAGAGACCTACGAGCAGTACTTC.